The source of this T cell receptor (beta chain) is a study of monozygotic twins with inflammatory bowel disease. Whole-study results and caveats: Clonotype overlap with others was lower in IBD patients than in healthy twins, a difference that was greatest with disease activity. Support was absent for any single strong signal or clonotype linked to IBD.

Total RNA, at roughly 3.5 ug, went into every TCR library. cDNA was made in eight separate reactions per sample. TCRdb reprocessed the 5' RACE reads and stores each CDR3 protein as one record, lacking DNA. In total, the table holds 150,000 to 200,000 distinct CDR3 sequences. Of note for this clonotype: The antigen remains unidentified.

The CDR3 is 15 amino acids. The germline CDR1 and CDR2 sequences are MNHEY and SVGEGT. The source of this sequence is a human donor with ulcerative colitis or Crohn's disease, or a healthy co-twin of an affected twin (not recorded which). The chain uses TRBV6-2 or TRBV6-3 and TRBJ1-5; the TCRdb call, TRBD1, lacks DNA for checking. The sequenced sample consisted of blood. CDR3 region: CASSSGTGSNQPQHF.